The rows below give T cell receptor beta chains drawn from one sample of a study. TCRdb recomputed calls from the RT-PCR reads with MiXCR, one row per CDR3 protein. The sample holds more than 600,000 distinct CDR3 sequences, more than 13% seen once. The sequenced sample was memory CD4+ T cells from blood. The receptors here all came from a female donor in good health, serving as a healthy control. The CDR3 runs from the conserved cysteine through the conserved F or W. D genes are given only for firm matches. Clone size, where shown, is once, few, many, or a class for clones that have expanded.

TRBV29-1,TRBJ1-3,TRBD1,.,CSVDRAGNTIYF,TGCAGCGTCGACAGGGCTGGAAACACCATATATTTT
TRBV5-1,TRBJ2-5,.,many,CASSLVSGEETQYF,TGCGCCAGCAGCTTGGTGTCAGGGGAAGAGACCCAGTACTTC
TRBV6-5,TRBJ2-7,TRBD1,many,CASSPNKGAGYEQYF,TGTGCCAGCAGTCCGAACAAGGGGGCTGGCTACGAGCAGTACTTC
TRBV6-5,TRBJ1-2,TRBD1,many,CASSYSGQGSPNYGYTF,TGTGCCAGCAGTTACTCTGGACAGGGATCCCCTAACTATGGCTACACCTTC
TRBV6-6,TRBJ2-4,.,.,CASISQGLLKNIQYF,TGTGCCAGCATCTCACAGGGTCTCCTCAAAAACATTCAGTACTTC
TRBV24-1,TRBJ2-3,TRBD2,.,CATSDSGAGGSDTQYF,TGTGCCACCAGTGATTCGGGCGCGGGAGGATCAGATACGCAGTATTTT
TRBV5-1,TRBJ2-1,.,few,CASSLPTGSDEQFF,TGCGCCAGCAGCTTGCCTACAGGGAGTGATGAGCAGTTCTTC
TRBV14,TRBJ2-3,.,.,CASSQLSRGYRAADTQYF,TGTGCCAGCAGCCAACTTTCCCGGGGGTACAGGGCTGCAGATACGCAGTATTTT
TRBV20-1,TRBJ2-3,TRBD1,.,CSAPLGTGPTDTQYF,TGCAGTGCTCCGCTCGGGACAGGGCCCACAGATACGCAGTATTTT
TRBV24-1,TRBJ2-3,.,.,CATSDKLAGITDTQYF,TGTGCCACCAGTGACAAGTTGGCCGGCATCACAGATACGCAGTATTTT
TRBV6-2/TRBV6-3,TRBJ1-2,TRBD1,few,CASRGRDRKAEGYTF,TGTGCCAGCAGGGGCCGGGACAGAAAGGCGGAGGGCTACACCTTC
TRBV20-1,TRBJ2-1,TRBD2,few,CSASGRGDNEQFF,TGCAGTGCTAGCGGGAGGGGAGACAATGAGCAGTTCTTC
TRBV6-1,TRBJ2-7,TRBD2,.,CASSTTSGSLEQYF,TGTGCCAGCAGTACGACTAGCGGGAGCCTCGAGCAGTACTTC
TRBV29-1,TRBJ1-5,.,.,CSVAGGILQPQHF,TGCAGCGTTGCCGGGGGCATCCTCCAGCCCCAGCATTTT
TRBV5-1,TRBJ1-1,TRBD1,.,CASSLRTGGADTEAFF,TGCGCCAGCAGCTTGAGGACAGGGGGCGCGGACACTGAAGCTTTCTTT
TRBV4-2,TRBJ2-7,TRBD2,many,CASSQDTGTSEPYEQYF,TGTGCCAGCAGCCAAGATACGGGGACTAGTGAGCCCTACGAGCAGTACTTC
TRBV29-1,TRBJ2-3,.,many,CSVEDFTDTQYF,TGCAGCGTTGAGGACTTTACAGATACGCAGTATTTT
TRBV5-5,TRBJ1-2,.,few,CASSLGTDNGYTF,TGTGCCAGCAGCTTGGGGACAGATAATGGCTACACCTTC
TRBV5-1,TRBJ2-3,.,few,CASSLVVSGTPSTDTQYF,TGCGCCAGCAGCTTGGTGGTGTCGGGGACCCCTAGCACAGATACGCAGTATTTT
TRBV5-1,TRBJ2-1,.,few,CASSLTPEHADNEQFF,TGCGCCAGCAGCCTGACGCCGGAGCACGCGGACAATGAGCAGTTCTTC
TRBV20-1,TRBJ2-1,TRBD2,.,CNARGGTSGRISYNEQFF,TGCAATGCTAGGGGGGGGACTAGCGGGAGGATCTCCTACAATGAGCAGTTCTTC
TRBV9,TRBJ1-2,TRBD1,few,CASTPTGTYGYTF,TGTGCCAGCACCCCGACAGGGACCTATGGCTACACCTTC
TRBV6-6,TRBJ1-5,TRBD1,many,CASSFGQVNSNQPQHF,TGTGCCAGCAGTTTTGGACAGGTGAACAGCAATCAGCCCCAGCATTTT
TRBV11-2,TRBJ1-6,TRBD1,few,CASSRRPDRAPDSPLHF,TGTGCCAGCAGCCGCCGACCAGACAGGGCCCCCGATTCACCCCTCCACTTT
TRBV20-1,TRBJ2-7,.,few,CSAREGGYEQYF,TGCAGTGCCCGAGAGGGGGGCTACGAGCAGTACTTC
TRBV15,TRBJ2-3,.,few,CATSESYRDTQYF,TGTGCCACCAGCGAATCCTATAGGGATACGCAGTATTTT
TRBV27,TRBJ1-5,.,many,CASSLWARGAGHQPQHF,TGTGCCAGCAGTTTATGGGCCAGGGGCGCAGGTCATCAGCCCCAGCATTTT
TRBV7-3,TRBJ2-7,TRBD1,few,CASSQRDRGSEQYF,TGTGCCAGCAGCCAACGGGACAGGGGCTCCGAGCAGTACTTC
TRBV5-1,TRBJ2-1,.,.,CASSLEWSRNEQFF,TGCGCCAGCAGCTTGGAATGGTCTCGCAATGAGCAGTTCTTC
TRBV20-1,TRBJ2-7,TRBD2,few,CSGLAGGSYEQYF,TGCAGCGGACTAGCGGGAGGCTCCTACGAGCAGTACTTC
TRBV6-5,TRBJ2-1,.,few,CASSRGGGARNEQFF,TGTGCCAGCAGTAGGGGTGGGGGGGCGAGGAATGAGCAGTTCTTC
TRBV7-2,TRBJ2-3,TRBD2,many,CASSLAPGGPRSGDTQYF,TGTGCCAGCAGCTTAGCCCCGGGAGGGCCCCGTTCTGGAGATACGCAGTATTTT
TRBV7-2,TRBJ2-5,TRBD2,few,CASSLGGLGGLGETQYF,TGTGCCAGCAGCTTGGGCGGACTAGGCGGTTTAGGAGAGACCCAGTACTTC
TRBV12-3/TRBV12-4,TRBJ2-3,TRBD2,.,CASSSAGGNTDTQYF,TGTGCCAGCAGTTCTGCGGGAGGGAACACAGATACGCAGTATTTT
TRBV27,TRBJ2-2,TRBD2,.,CASSYGYGGTGELFF,TGTGCCAGCAGTTATGGATACGGGGGGACCGGGGAGCTGTTTTTT
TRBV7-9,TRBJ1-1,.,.,CASSLRDNPTEAFF,TGTGCCAGCAGCCTCCGGGACAATCCCACTGAAGCTTTCTTT
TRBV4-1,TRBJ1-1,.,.,CASSQVSDTHTEAFF,TGCGCCAGCAGCCAGGTGTCGGACACTCACACTGAAGCTTTCTTT
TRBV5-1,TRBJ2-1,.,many,CASSLALSYNEQFF,TGCGCCAGCAGCTTGGCCTTGTCCTACAATGAGCAGTTCTTC
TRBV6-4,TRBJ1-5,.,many,CASSEGEGQPQHF,TGTGCCAGCAGTGAGGGGGAAGGTCAGCCCCAGCATTTT
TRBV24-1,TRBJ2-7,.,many,CATSDPLTYEQYF,TGTGCCACCAGTGATCCCCTAACCTACGAGCAGTACTTC
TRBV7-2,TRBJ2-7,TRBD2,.,CASSLLAGEFGEQYF,TGTGCCAGCAGTTTACTAGCGGGAGAGTTCGGCGAGCAGTACTTC
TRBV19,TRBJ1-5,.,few,CASSIDLMGPQHF,TGTGCCAGTAGTATAGACCTAATGGGGCCCCAGCATTTT
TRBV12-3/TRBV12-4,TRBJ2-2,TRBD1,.,CASSSLTGLNTGELFF,TGTGCCAGCAGTTCCTTGACAGGGTTGAACACCGGGGAGCTGTTTTTT
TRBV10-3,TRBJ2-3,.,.,CAIRDGGVTDTQYF,TGTGCCATCCGAGATGGCGGGGTCACAGATACGCAGTATTTT
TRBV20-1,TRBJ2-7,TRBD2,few,CSAGSLAGDSYEQYF,TGCAGTGCTGGATCACTAGCGGGAGATTCCTACGAGCAGTACTTC
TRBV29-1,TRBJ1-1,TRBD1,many,CSVGGQGAFF,TGCAGCGTTGGGGGACAGGGTGCTTTCTTT
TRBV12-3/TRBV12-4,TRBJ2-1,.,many,CASSLGSVSYNEQFF,TGTGCCAGCAGTTTGGGCAGCGTGTCCTACAATGAGCAGTTCTTC
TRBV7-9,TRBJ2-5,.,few,CASSLGTARQETQYF,TGTGCCAGCAGCTTAGGGACGGCCCGTCAAGAGACCCAGTACTTC
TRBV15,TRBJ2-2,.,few,CATSRGAPRGTGELFF,TGTGCCACCAGCAGAGGTGCCCCCAGAGGCACCGGGGAGCTGTTTTTT
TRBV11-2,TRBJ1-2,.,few,CASTLSASLYGYTF,TGTGCCAGCACCCTAAGTGCGTCCCTCTATGGCTACACCTTC
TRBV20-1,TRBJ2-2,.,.,CSARGTNTGELFF,TGCAGTGCTAGGGGGACTAACACCGGGGAGCTGTTTTTT